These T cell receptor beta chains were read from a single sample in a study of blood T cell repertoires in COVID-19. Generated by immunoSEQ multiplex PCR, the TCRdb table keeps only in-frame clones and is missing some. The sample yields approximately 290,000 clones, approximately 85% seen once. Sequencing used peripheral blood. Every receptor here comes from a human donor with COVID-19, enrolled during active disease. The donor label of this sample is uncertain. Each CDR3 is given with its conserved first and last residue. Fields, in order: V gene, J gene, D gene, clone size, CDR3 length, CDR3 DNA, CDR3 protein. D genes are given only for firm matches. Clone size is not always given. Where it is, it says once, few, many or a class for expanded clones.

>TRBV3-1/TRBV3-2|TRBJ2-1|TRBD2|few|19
TGTGCCAGCAGCCAAGAGAGCCTAGCGGGAGCCGGAGGATACAATGAGCAGTTCTTC
CASSQESLAGAGGYNEQFF
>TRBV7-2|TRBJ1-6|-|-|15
TGTGCCAGCAGCTTAGGGCGGGGTGGTGATTCACCCCTCCACTTT
CASSLGRGGDSPLHF
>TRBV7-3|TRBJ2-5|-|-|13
TGTGCCAGCAGCACCCGCCCGGGGGGCCCCCAGTACTTC
CASSTRPGGPQYF
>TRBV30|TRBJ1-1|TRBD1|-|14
TGTGCCTGGGGGACAGTGAGGTCCATGACTGAAGCTTTCTTT
CAWGTVRSMTEAFF
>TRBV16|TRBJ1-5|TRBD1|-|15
TGTGCCAGCAGCCAATCCAGGGGGTTACCTCAGCCCCAGCATTTT
CASSQSRGLPQPQHF
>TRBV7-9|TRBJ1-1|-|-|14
TGTGCCAGCAGCCTACTGCGGGGTTCCACTGAAGCTTTCTTT
CASSLLRGSTEAFF
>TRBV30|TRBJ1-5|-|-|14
TGTGCCTGGAGTGTATCGAGGGAGCTAGCGACCCAGCATTTT
CAWSVSRELATQHF
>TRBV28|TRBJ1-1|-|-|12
TGTGCCAGCAGTTTGTCTATCACTGAAGCTTTCTTT
CASSLSITEAFF
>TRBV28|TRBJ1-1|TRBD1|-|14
TGTGCCAGCAGGGTCGACAGGGTCAACACTGAAGCTTTCTTT
CASRVDRVNTEAFF
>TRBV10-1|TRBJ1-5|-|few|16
TGCGCCAGCTGTTGGCGGTGGAAGTATAGCAATCAGCCCCAGCATTTT
CASCWRWKYSNQPQHF
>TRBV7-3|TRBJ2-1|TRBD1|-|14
TGTGCCAGCAGCCCAAATGGACAGGTCGATGAGCAGTTCTTC
CASSPNGQVDEQFF
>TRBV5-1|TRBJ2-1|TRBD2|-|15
TGCGCCAGCAGCCCCGCCCTAGCGGGAGCATCTGAGCAGTTCTTC
CASSPALAGASEQFF
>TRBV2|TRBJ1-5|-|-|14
TGTGCCAGCAGTGAAACTGGTACCAATCAGCCCCAGCATTTT
CASSETGTNQPQHF
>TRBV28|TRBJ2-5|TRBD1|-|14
TGTGCCAGCAGCTCCCAGGACAGGGTACAGACCCAGTACTTC
CASSSQDRVQTQYF
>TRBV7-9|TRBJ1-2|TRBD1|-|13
TGTGCCAGCAGCTTAGGACAGGGAGGCGGCTACACCTTC
CASSLGQGGGYTF
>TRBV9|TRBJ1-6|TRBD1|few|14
TGTGCCAGCAGCGCGGACAGGGGAAACTCACCCCTCCACTTT
CASSADRGNSPLHF
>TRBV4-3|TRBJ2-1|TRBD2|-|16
TGCGCCAGCAGCCAAGAAAGGACTAGCCTTTCGGGTGAGCAGTTCTTC
CASSQERTSLSGEQFF
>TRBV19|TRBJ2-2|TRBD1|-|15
TGTGCCAGTAGTGAGGGGACAGGAAACACCGGGGAGCTGTTTTTT
CASSEGTGNTGELFF
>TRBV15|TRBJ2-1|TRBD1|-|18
TGTGCCACCAGCAGAGACCTACCCGGGACAGGGGGACTGAATGAGCAGTTCTTC
CATSRDLPGTGGLNEQFF
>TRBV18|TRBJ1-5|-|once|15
TGTGCCAGCTCACTAGGTAGGGGCCCTAATCAGCCCCAGCATTTT
CASSLGRGPNQPQHF
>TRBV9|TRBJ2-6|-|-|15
TGTGCCAGCACCTCCCGGGGCTCTGGGGCCAACGTCCTGACTTTC
CASTSRGSGANVLTF
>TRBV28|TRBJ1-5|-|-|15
TGTGCCAGCAGTCTCGGGGGGCAATCCAATCAGCCCCAGCATTTT
CASSLGGQSNQPQHF
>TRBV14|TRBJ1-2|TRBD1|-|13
TGTGCCAGCAGCCGGGACAGGGTCTATGGCTACACCTTC
CASSRDRVYGYTF
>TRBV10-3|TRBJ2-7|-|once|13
TGTGCCATCAGTGAGTCCGGGATCCCCGAGCAGTACTTC
CAISESGIPEQYF
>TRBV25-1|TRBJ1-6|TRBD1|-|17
TGTGCCAGCAGTGAAGGGACAGGGGAGTTCTATAATTCACCCCTCCACTTT
CASSEGTGEFYNSPLHF
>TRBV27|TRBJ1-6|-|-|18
TGTGCCAGCAGTTTAAATTTACGGGGGGCGAGGGGAAATTCACCCCTCCACTTT
CASSLNLRGARGNSPLHF
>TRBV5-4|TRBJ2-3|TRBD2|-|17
TGTGCCAGCAGCTCAGGGACTAGCGGGGTTAGCACAGATACGCAGTATTTT
CASSSGTSGVSTDTQYF
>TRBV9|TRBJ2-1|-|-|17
TGTGCCAGCAGCGTAGAACCCCTGGCTAGCTCCTACAATGAGCAGTTCTTC
CASSVEPLASSYNEQFF
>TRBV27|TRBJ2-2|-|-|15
TGTGCCAGCAGTTTCCTACAGCCGAACACCGGGGAGCTGTTTTTT
CASSFLQPNTGELFF
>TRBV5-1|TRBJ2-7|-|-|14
TGCGCCAGCAGCACGGGACACCCGCCCTACGAGCAGTACTTC
CASSTGHPPYEQYF
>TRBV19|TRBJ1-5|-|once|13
TGTGCCAGTAGTCAGGGGTGGACTCAGCCCCAGCATTTT
CASSQGWTQPQHF
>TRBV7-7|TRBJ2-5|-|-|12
TGTGCTAGCACCTCGGAGGGCGGGCCCCAGTACTTC
CASTSEGGPQYF
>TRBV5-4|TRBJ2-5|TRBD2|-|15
TGTGCCAGCAGCTTACCTCTAGCGGGAGGGCAGACCCAGTACTTC
CASSLPLAGGQTQYF
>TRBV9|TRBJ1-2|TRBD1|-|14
TGTGCCAGCAGCACAGACAGGGAAAGCTATGGCTACACCTTC
CASSTDRESYGYTF
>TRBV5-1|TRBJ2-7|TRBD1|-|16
TGCGCCAGCAAAGGGCTTAACAGGGGTCCCAACTACGAGCAGTACTTC
CASKGLNRGPNYEQYF
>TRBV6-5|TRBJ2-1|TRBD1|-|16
TGTGCCAGCAGTTACCCCAGGACAGGGGGCTCCAATGAGCAGTTCTTC
CASSYPRTGGSNEQFF
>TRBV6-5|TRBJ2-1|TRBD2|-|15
TGTGCCAGCAGTTACTCGCGGGAGGGAAGCAATGAGCAGTTCTTC
CASSYSREGSNEQFF
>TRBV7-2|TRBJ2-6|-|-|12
TGTGCCAGCAGCTTATACCCCTCCTACCTGACTTTC
CASSLYPSYLTF
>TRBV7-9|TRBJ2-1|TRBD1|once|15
TGTGCCAGCAGCCGCTCGGGACAGGGGCCCCACGGGCAGTTCTTC
CASSRSGQGPHGQFF
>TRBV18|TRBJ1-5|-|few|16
TGTGCCAGCTCACCAGAGGCCCCGGGAAGCAATCAGCCCCAGCATTTT
CASSPEAPGSNQPQHF
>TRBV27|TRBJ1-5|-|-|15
TGTGCCAGCAGTTTAGCACAGGGACCAAATCAGCCCCAGCATTTT
CASSLAQGPNQPQHF
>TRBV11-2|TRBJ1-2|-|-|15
TGTGCCAGCAACGAACGAACGGGATCAACCTATGGCTACACCTTC
CASNERTGSTYGYTF
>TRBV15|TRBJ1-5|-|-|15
TGTGCCACCAGCACACAGGGTGGACTCAATCAGCCCCAGCATTTT
CATSTQGGLNQPQHF
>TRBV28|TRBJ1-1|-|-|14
TGTGCCAGCAGTCCGGGGGACTCTAACACTGAAGCTTTCTTT
CASSPGDSNTEAFF